The entry below describes one T cell receptor (beta chain). The table lists this clonotype with a few counts. The target of this receptor is not known. No base-level quality is on record; no much larger clone is a single base apart. Library creation used PCR. Instrument on record: Illumina HiSeq 2500. To reduce PCR and sequencing biases, unique molecular identifiers were built into the TCR beta cDNA libraries. Per 1 to 10 million input T cells, 500,000 or so cDNA molecules were obtained, such that each molecule approximated one T cell. Patient libraries were prepared and sequenced with the same protocol used for the earlier healthy control dataset. Samples belonging to the same batch were prepared together, multiplexed and sequenced on a shared HiSeq lane. The study's processing was this. Raw barcoded reads were processed with MIGEC, and single-read molecular identifier groups were discarded before consensus assembly and CDR3 extraction. Clonotype tables were post-analysed with VDJtools, normalizing diversity by down-sampling all datasets to the smallest sample size. Repertoire overlap clustering matched CDR3 amino acid but not nucleotide sequences to correct batch-related cross-sample contamination. TCRdb cleaned the public reads at Q25 with fastp, built clones with MiXCR and kept in-frame beta chains. Merged by CDR3 protein, the rows form single entries marked with the most common genes and DNA. Here the V and J calls rest on TCRdb's processing, not on the authors' analysis. The sample table lists about 770,000 distinct CDR3 sequences, about 43% of them with a count of one. The ten largest clonotypes hold 4.9% of the sample.

To demonstrate the VDJtools post-analysis software, the study profiled TCR beta repertoires from the peripheral blood of about 13 young patients with multiple sclerosis. The multiple sclerosis patients were children and adolescents ranging in age from about 6 to 16 years. This entry comes from a study of post-analysis software for immune sequencing data (dated by TCRdb to the mid-2010s). Regarding the study in general: The recorded disease courses included relapsing-remitting, secondary progressive and progressive-relapsing multiple sclerosis, and some patients had no subtype annotation. The patient repertoires were compared against around 11 previously published healthy control repertoires obtained from donors aged 6 to 25 years. A subset of samples was prepared in parallel using single-end sample barcoding, then pooled and co-amplified after Illumina adapter ligation. The investigation overall reported the following: Significantly higher frequencies in patients than in controls were found for five or six TRBV segments, including TRBV5-6, TRBV5-1 and TRBV20-1. Direct clustering with F measure revealed strong co-clustering of samples prepared in the same batch, which led to a batch-effect correction. The multiple sclerosis patient group was slightly younger than the control group. Multiple sclerosis patients had significantly lower normalized Chao1 diversity than controls, a result that suggests substantial peripheral T-cell clonal expansion.

The CDR3 sequence holds 14 residues, the cysteine and phenylalanine included. The only DNA kept is the CDR3, 42 bases in frame from the first base. V sheds 4 bases and J sheds 6 bases, leaving 13 bases between their ends. Sequenced material: blood. This TCR was recovered from a girl between 10 and 17 years old with multiple sclerosis. The sequence links TRBV12-3 or TRBV12-4 to TRBJ1-5; a tentative D match to TRBD1 spans 5 bases. CDR3 sequence: CASSSQGAGQPQHF. The DNA sequence is TGTGCCAGCAGTTCCCAGGGAGCTGGTCAGCCCCAGCATTTT.